This T cell receptor beta chain appears in the sequencing data of a study of PD-1 blockade in classical Hodgkin lymphoma. Turning to the study itself: Once every 2 weeks, patients received intravenous nivolumab at 3 mg/kg. Study results and caveats: Complete responders showed a baseline diversity that resembled the diversity of newly diagnosed patients. Relapsed/refractory patients reportedly had the lowest baseline TCR diversity, below newly diagnosed patients, who were below healthy donors.

Relapse was seen in all patients after autologous stem cell transplantation, and brentuximab vedotin exposure was variable. Under best response, outcomes were complete response, partial response or progressive disease. The data were produced by immunoSEQ multiplex PCR, yet TCRdb's version contains in-frame clones alone and is incomplete. The data show about 150,000 clones, just under 80% seen once. The germline V gene encodes CDR1 SNHLY and CDR2 FYNNEI. The CDR3 extends over 12 amino acids. This clone was seen once. What it binds is unknown. Its ends do not fully match the called genes, so a read error is possible.

The chain has TRBV2 and TRBJ1-2, with D uncertain. The specimen comprised peripheral blood mononuclear cells (PBMCs), sampled before the second cycle of nivolumab. This clonotype was sampled from a human donor with classical Hodgkin lymphoma. The CDR3 loop reads CAGSAQTYGYTF. The DNA for the CDR3 is TGTGCCGGCAGCGCCCAGACTTATGGCTACACCTTC.